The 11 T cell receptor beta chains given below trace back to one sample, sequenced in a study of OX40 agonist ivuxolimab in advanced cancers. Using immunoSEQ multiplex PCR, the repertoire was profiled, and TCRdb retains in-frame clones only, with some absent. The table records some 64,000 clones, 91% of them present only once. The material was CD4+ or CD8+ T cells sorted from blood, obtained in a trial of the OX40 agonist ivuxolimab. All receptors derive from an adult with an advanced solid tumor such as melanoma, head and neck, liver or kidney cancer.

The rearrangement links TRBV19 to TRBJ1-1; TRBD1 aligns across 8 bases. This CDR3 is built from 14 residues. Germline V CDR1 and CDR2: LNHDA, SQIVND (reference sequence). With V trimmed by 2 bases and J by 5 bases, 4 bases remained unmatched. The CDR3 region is CASSIQGAGTEAFF. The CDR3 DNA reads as TGTGCCAGTAGTATACAGGGGGCCGGGACTGAAGCTTTCTTT.

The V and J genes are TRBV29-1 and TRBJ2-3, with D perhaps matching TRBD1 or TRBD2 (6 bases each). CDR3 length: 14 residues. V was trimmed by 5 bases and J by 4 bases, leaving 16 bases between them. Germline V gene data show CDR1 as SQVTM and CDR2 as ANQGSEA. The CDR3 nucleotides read TGCAGCGTTTTGAGGGGGGTGGTCGCAGATACGCAGTATTTT. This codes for CSVLRGVVADTQYF.

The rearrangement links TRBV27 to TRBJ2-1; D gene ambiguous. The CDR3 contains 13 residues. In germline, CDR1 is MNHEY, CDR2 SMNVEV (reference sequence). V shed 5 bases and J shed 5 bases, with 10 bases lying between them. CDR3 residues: CASSRNSHNEQFF. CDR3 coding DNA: TGTGCCAGCAGTCGCAACAGCCACAATGAGCAGTTCTTC.

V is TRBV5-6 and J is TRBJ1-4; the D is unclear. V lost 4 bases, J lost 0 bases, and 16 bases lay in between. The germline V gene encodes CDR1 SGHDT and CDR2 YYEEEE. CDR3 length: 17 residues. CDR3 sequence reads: CASSPSLWEATNEKLFF. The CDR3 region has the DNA TGTGCCAGCAGCCCAAGCTTGTGGGAGGCAACTAATGAAAAACTGTTTTTT.

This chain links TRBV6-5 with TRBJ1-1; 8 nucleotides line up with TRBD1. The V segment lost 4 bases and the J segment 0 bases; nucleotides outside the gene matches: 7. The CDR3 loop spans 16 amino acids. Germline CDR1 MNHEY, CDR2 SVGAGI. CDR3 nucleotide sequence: TGTGCCAGCAGTTTTACAGGGGGGGGGATGAACACTGAAGCTTTCTTT. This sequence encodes CASSFTGGGMNTEAFF.

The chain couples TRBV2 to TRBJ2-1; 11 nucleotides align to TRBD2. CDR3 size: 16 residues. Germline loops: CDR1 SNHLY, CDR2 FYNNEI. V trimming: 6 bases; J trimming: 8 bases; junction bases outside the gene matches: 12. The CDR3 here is CASSVPLAGGEDEQFF. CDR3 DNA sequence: TGTGCCAGCAGCGTTCCCCTAGCGGGGGGCGAGGATGAGCAGTTCTTC.

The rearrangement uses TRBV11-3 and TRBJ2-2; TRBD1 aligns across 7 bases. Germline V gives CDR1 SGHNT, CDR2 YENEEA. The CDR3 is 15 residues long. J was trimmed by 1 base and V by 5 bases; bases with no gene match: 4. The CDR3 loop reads CASSPWTGNTGELFF. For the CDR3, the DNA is TGTGCCAGCAGCCCCTGGACAGGGAACACCGGGGAGCTGTTTTTT.

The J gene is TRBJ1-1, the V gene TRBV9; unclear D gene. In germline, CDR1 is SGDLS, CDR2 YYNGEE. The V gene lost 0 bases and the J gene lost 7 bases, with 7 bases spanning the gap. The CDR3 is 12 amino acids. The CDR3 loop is CASSVGGNEAFF. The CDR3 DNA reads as TGTGCCAGCAGCGTAGGAGGGAATGAAGCTTTCTTT.

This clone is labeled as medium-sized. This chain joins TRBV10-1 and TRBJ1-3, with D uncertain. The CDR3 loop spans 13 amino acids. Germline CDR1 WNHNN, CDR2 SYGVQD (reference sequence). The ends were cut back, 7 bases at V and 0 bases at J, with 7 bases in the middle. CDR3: CASNEDSGNTIYF. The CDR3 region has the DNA TGCGCCAGCAACGAGGACTCTGGAAACACCATATATTTT.

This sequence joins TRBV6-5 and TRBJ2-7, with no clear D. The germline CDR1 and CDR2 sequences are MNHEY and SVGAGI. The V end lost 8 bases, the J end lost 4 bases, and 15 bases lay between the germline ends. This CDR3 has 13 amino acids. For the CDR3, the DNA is TGTGCCAGCCGCAGTATGCTAGGATACGAGCAGTACTTC. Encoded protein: CASRSMLGYEQYF.

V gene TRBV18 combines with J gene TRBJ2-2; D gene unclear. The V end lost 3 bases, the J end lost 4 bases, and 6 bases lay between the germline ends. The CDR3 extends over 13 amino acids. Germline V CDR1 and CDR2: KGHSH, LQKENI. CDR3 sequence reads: CASSPDGTGELFF. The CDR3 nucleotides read TGTGCCAGCTCACCGGACGGCACCGGGGAGCTGTTTTTT. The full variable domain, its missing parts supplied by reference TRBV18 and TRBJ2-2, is NAGVMQNPRHLVRRRGQEARLRCSPMKGHSHVYWYRQLPEEGLKFMVYLQKENIIDESGMPKERFSAEFPKEGPSILRIQQVVRGDSAAYFCASSPDGTGELFFGEGSRLTVL.